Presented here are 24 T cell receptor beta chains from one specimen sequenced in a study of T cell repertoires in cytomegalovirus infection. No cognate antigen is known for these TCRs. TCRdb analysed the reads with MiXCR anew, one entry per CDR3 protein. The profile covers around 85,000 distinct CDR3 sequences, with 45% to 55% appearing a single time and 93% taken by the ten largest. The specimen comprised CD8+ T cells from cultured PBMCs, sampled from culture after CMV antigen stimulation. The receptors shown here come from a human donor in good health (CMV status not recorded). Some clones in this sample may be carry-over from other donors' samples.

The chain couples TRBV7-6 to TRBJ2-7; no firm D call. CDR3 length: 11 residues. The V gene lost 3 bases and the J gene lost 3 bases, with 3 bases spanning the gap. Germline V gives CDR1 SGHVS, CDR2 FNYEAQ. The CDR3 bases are TGTGCCAGCAGCTTGATCTACGAGCAGTACTTC. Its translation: CASSLIYEQYF.

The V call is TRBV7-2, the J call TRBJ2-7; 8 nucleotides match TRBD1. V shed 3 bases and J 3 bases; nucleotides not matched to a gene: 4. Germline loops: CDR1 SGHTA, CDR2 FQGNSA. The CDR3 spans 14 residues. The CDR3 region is CASSFGQGGYEQYF. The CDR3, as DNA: TGTGCCAGCAGCTTTGGACAGGGAGGCTACGAGCAGTACTTC.

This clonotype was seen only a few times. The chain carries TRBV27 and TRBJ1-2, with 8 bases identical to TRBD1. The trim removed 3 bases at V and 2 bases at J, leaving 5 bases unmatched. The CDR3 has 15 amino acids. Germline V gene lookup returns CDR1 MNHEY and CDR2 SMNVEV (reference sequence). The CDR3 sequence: CASSFTRGHNYGYTF. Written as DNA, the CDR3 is TGTGCCAGCAGTTTTACCAGGGGGCACAACTATGGCTACACCTTC.

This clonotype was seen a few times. The CDR3 sequence is CASSMGQGPSGEQFF. In DNA form, the CDR3 reads TGTGCCAGCAGCATGGGACAGGGGCCATCCGGTGAGCAGTTCTTC. The chain combines TRBV7-8 with TRBJ2-1; TRBD1 agrees at 10 bases. The CDR3 runs 15 residues. J gave up 9 bases and V 5 bases, and 10 bases lay outside the gene matches. Germline loops: CDR1 SGHVS, CDR2 FQNEAQ.

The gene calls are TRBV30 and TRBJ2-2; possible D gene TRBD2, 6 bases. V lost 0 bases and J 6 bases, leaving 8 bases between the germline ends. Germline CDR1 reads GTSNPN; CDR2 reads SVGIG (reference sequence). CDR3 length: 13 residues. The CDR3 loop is CAWSVTGAGELFF. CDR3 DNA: TGTGCCTGGAGTGTAACGGGGGCCGGGGAGCTGTTTTTT.

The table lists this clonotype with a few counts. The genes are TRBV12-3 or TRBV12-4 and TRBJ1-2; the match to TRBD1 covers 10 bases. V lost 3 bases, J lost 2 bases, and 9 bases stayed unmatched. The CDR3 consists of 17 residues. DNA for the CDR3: TGTGCCAGCAGTTTCCCGGGACAGGGGCCCCCAAACTATGGCTACACCTTC. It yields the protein CASSFPGQGPPNYGYTF.

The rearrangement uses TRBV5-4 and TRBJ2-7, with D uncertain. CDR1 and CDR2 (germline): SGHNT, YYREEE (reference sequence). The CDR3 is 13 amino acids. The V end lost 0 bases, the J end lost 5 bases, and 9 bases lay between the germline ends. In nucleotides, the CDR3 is TGTGCCAGCAGCTTGGTGTTGGGCCACGAGCAGTACTTC. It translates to CASSLVLGHEQYF.

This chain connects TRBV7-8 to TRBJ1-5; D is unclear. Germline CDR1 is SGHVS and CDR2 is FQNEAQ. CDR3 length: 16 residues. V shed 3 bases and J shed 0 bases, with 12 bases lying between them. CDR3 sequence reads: CASSFLGEYSNQPQHF. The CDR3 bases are TGTGCCAGCAGCTTTTTAGGAGAATATAGCAATCAGCCCCAGCATTTT.

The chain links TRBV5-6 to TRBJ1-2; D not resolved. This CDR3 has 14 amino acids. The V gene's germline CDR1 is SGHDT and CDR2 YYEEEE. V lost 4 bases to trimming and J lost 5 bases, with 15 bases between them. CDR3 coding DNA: TGTGCCAGCAGCGCCGGAAGCGCTAGGTATGGCTACACCTTC. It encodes CASSAGSARYGYTF.

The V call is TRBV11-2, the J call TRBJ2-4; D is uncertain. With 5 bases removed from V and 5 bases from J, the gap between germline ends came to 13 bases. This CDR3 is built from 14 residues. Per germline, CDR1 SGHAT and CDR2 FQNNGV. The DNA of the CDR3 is TGTGCCAGCAGCCCCCTCCTGAGTGAAAACATTCAGTACTTC. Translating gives CASSPLLSENIQYF. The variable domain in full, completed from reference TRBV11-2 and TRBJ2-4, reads EAGVAQSPRYKIIEKRQSVAFWCNPISGHATLYWYQQILGQGPKLLIQFQNNGVVDDSQLPKDRFSAERLKGVDSTLKIQPAKLEDSAVYLCASSPLLSENIQYFGAGTRLSVL.

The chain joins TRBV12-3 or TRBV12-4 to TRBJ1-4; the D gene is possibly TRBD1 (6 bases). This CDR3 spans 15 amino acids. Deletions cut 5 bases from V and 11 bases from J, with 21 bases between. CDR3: CASSPLAGGAGKLFF. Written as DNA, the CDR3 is TGTGCCAGCAGTCCCCTGGCGGGGGGCGCCGGGAAACTGTTTTTT.

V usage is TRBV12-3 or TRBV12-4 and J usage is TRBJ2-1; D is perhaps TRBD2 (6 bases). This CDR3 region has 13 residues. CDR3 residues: CAVKRPGVSEQFF. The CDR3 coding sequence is TGTGCAGTAAAGCGTCCGGGAGTAAGTGAGCAGTTCTTC.

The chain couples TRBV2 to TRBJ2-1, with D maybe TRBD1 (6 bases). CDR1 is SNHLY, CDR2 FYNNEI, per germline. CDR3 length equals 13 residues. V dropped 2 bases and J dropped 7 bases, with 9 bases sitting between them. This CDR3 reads CASSEWQGNEQFF. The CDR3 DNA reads TGTGCCAGCAGTGAATGGCAGGGGAATGAGCAGTTCTTC. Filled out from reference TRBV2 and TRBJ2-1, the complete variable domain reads EPEVTQTPSHQVTQMGQEVILRCVPISNHLYFYWYRQILGQKVEFLVSFYNNEISEKSEIFDDQFSVERPDGSNFTLKIRSTKLEDSAMYFCASSEWQGNEQFFGPGTRLTVL.

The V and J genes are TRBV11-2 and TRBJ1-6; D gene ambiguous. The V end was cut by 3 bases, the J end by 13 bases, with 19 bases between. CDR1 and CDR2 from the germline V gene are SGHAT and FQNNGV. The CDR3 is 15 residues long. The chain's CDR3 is CASSLWGTDLPPLHF. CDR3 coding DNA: TGTGCCAGCAGCTTGTGGGGAACAGACCTCCCTCCCCTCCACTTT. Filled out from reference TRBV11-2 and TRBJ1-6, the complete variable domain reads EAGVAQSPRYKIIEKRQSVAFWCNPISGHATLYWYQQILGQGPKLLIQFQNNGVVDDSQLPKDRFSAERLKGVDSTLKIQPAKLEDSAVYLCASSLWGTDLPPLHFGNGTRLTVT.

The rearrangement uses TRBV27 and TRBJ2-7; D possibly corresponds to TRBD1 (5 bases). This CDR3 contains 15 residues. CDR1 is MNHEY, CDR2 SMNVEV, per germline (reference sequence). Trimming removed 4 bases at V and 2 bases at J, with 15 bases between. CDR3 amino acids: CASSSAVKDTYEQYF. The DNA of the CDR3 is TGTGCCAGCAGTTCGGCCGTGAAGGACACCTACGAGCAGTACTTC.

For the CDR3, the DNA is TGTACCAGCAGCTTAGATGGGGGCGCCAGCTCCTACGAGCAGTACTTC. Translating it yields CTSSLDGGASSYEQYF. The chain employs TRBV7-2 and TRBJ2-7; maybe TRBD1 (6 bases). Trimming stripped 1 base from V and 0 bases from J, with 13 bases between. Germline loops: CDR1 SGHTA, CDR2 FQGNSA. The length of the CDR3 is 16 residues. The full variable domain, rest sourced from reference TRBV7-2 and TRBJ2-7, is GAGVSQSPSNKVTEKGKDVELRCDPISGHTALYWYRQSLGQGLEFLIYFQGNSAPDKSGLPSDRFSAERTGGSVSTLTIQRTQQEDSAVYLCTSSLDGGASSYEQYFGPGTRLTVT.

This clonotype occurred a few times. CDR3: CASSLAAGGPNEQFF. The CDR3 DNA sequence: TGTGCCAGCAGCTTAGCCGCGGGGGGGCCCAATGAGCAGTTCTTC. V gene TRBV7-9 combines with J gene TRBJ2-1; 9 bases match TRBD2. J gave up 6 bases and V 0 bases, and 3 bases lay outside the gene matches. The germline V gene has CDR1 SEHNR and CDR2 FQNEAQ (reference sequence). The CDR3 covers 15 residues.

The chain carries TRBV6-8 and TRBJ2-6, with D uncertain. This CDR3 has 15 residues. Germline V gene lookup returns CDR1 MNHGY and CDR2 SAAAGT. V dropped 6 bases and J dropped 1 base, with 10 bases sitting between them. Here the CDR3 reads CASRPGISGANVLTF. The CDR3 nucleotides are TGTGCCAGCAGACCCGGTATTTCTGGGGCCAACGTCCTGACTTTC.

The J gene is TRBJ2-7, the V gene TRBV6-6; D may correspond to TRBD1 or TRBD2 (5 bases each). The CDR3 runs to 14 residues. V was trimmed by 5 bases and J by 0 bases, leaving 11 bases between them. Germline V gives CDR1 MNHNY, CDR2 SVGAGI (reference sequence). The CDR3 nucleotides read TGTGCCAGCAGTGAGGGGCCTCTCTCCTACGAGCAGTACTTC. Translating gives CASSEGPLSYEQYF.

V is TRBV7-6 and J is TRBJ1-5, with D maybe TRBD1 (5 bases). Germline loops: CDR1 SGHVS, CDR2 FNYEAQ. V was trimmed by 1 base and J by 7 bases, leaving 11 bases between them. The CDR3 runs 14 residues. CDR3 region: CASSLVGGSQPQHF. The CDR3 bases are TGTGCCAGCAGCTTAGTCGGGGGAAGCCAGCCCCAGCATTTT. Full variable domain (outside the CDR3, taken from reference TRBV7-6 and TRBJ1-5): GAGVSQSPRYKVTKRGQDVALRCDPISGHVSLYWYRQALGQGPEFLTYFNYEAQQDKSGLPNDRFSAERPEGSISTLTIQRTEQRDSAMYRCASSLVGGSQPQHFGDGTRLSIL.

The CDR3 region has the DNA TGTGCCAGCAGTTACTGGAGCTACACCTTC. It specifies CASSYWSYTF. The V gene is TRBV6-5, the J gene TRBJ1-2; D uncertain. CDR1 and CDR2 (germline): MNHEY, SVGAGI. The V end was cut by 1 base, the J end by 9 bases, with 3 bases between. This CDR3 comprises 10 residues.

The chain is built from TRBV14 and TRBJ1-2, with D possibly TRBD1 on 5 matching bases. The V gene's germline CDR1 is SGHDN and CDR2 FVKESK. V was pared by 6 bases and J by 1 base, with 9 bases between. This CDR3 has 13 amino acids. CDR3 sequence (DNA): TGTGCCAGCAGTCAGGGACTTAACTATGGCTACACCTTC. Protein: CASSQGLNYGYTF.

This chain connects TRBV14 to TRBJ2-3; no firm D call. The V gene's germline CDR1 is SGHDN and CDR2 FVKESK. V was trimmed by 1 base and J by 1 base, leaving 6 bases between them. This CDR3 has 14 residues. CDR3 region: CASSQGIGTDTQYF. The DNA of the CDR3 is TGTGCCAGCAGCCAAGGGATTGGCACAGATACGCAGTATTTT.

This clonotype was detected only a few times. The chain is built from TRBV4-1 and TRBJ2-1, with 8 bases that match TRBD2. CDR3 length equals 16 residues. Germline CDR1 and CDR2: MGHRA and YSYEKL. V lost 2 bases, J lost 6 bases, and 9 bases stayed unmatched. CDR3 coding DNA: TGCGCCAGCAGCCAACGGTCGGGGGGGCAGTTCAATGAGCAGTTCTTC. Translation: CASSQRSGGQFNEQFF.